These T cell receptor beta chains were read from a single sample in a study of cytomegalovirus exposure and HLA in healthy donors. TCRdb keeps only in-frame clones here, not all; method: immunoSEQ multiplex PCR. The sample yields roughly 120,000 clones, about 76% seen once. Sequenced material: PBMCs. These receptors came from a young man in good health and CMV-seropositive. Both conserved end residues are part of each CDR3. A D gene is named only where the DNA matches it firmly. Size is omitted from some rows. Given values are once, few, many or a class for expanded clones.

abundance: few
v_gene: TRBV5-6
j_gene: TRBJ1-2
d_gene: NA
CDR3nt: TGTGCCAGCAGCTTGGGACAGATCTATGGCTACACCTTC
CDR3aa: CASSLGQIYGYTF

abundance: once
v_gene: TRBV5-1
j_gene: TRBJ1-4
d_gene: NA
CDR3nt: TGCGCCAGCAGCTTGTTCGGGGGGCACGATGAAAAACTGTTTTTT
CDR3aa: CASSLFGGHDEKLFF

abundance: NA
v_gene: TRBV5-1
j_gene: TRBJ1-2
d_gene: TRBD1
CDR3nt: TGCGCCAGCAGCTTGGACCCTGGACAGGGCCCCTACTACACCTTC
CDR3aa: CASSLDPGQGPYYTF

abundance: NA
v_gene: TRBV4-1
j_gene: TRBJ1-6
d_gene: NA
CDR3nt: TGCGCCAGCAGCCAAGATCAATATAATTCACCCCTCCACTTT
CDR3aa: CASSQDQYNSPLHF

abundance: NA
v_gene: TRBV5-4
j_gene: TRBJ1-2
d_gene: NA
CDR3nt: TGTGCCAGCAGCTTGGAGACAGAGACCAATGGCTACCCCTTC
CDR3aa: CASSLETETNGYPF

abundance: NA
v_gene: TRBV28
j_gene: TRBJ1-5
d_gene: TRBD1
CDR3nt: TGTGCCAGCAGTTTATGGGACAGGGTCGGGCAGCCCCAGCATTTT
CDR3aa: CASSLWDRVGQPQHF

abundance: NA
v_gene: TRBV30
j_gene: TRBJ1-3
d_gene: NA
CDR3nt: TGTGCCTGGAGTACGGGGGGGGAGGGCGCGGCGGGAAACACCATATATTTT
CDR3aa: CAWSTGGEGAAGNTIYF

abundance: few
v_gene: TRBV5-1
j_gene: TRBJ2-5
d_gene: NA
CDR3nt: TGCGCCAGCAGCTCGGCCCCTACGGGGAGAGCAGAGACCCAGTACTTC
CDR3aa: CASSSAPTGRAETQYF

abundance: NA
v_gene: TRBV19
j_gene: TRBJ2-3
d_gene: NA
CDR3nt: TGTGCCAGTAGTCCTCAGTTGGGACTCAACACAGATACGCAGTATTTT
CDR3aa: CASSPQLGLNTDTQYF

abundance: NA
v_gene: TRBV6-6
j_gene: TRBJ2-3
d_gene: NA
CDR3nt: TGTGCCAGCTCCCCCAGGCTCACTAGCACAGATACGCAGTATTTT
CDR3aa: CASSPRLTSTDTQYF

abundance: NA
v_gene: TRBV28
j_gene: TRBJ1-2
d_gene: TRBD1
CDR3nt: TGTGCCAGCAGGAGTGCAGGGGGCCATGGCTACACCTTC
CDR3aa: CASRSAGGHGYTF

abundance: NA
v_gene: TRBV5-1
j_gene: TRBJ1-2
d_gene: TRBD1
CDR3nt: TGCGCCAGCAGCTTGGGTGGGACAGGTTTCTATGGCTACACCTTC
CDR3aa: CASSLGGTGFYGYTF

abundance: NA
v_gene: TRBV7-2
j_gene: TRBJ1-2
d_gene: TRBD1
CDR3nt: TGTGCCAGCAGCTTAAGTTCCGAGACAGGGCATGGCTACACCTTC
CDR3aa: CASSLSSETGHGYTF

abundance: NA
v_gene: TRBV9
j_gene: TRBJ2-1
d_gene: TRBD2
CDR3nt: TGTGCCAGCAGCGCTCTCAGCGGGGACAATGAGCAGTTCTTC
CDR3aa: CASSALSGDNEQFF

abundance: NA
v_gene: TRBV6-6
j_gene: TRBJ2-7
d_gene: NA
CDR3nt: TGTGCCAGCAGCTATCTTGTCCCGTACGAGCAGTACTTC
CDR3aa: CASSYLVPYEQYF

abundance: NA
v_gene: TRBV28
j_gene: TRBJ1-6
d_gene: NA
CDR3nt: TGTGCCAGCAGTCCCGGCGGGTATAATTCACCCCTCCACTTT
CDR3aa: CASSPGGYNSPLHF

abundance: NA
v_gene: TRBV28
j_gene: TRBJ1-1
d_gene: TRBD1
CDR3nt: TGTGCCAGCAGTTACCCCTCATGGGACAGGGCTGAAGCTTTCTTT
CDR3aa: CASSYPSWDRAEAFF

abundance: NA
v_gene: TRBV29-1
j_gene: TRBJ2-5
d_gene: TRBD2
CDR3nt: TGCAGCGTTGAATTGCTAGCGGGGGGGCCTCGGGAGACCCAGTACTTC
CDR3aa: CSVELLAGGPRETQYF

abundance: NA
v_gene: TRBV4-3
j_gene: TRBJ2-5
d_gene: NA
CDR3nt: TGCGCCAGCAGCCAAGATGCCAGGGGAGAGACCCAGTACTTC
CDR3aa: CASSQDARGETQYF

abundance: NA
v_gene: TRBV21-1
j_gene: TRBJ1-2
d_gene: NA
CDR3nt: TGTGCCAGCAGCAAGGAGGGGCAGCCTCCCTCCGACTACACCTTC
CDR3aa: CASSKEGQPPSDYTF

abundance: few
v_gene: TRBV6-1
j_gene: TRBJ2-2
d_gene: TRBD1
CDR3nt: TGTGCCAGCAGAAAACAGGGGATGAACACCGGGGAGCTGTTTTTT
CDR3aa: CASRKQGMNTGELFF

abundance: NA
v_gene: TRBV19
j_gene: TRBJ2-7
d_gene: NA
CDR3nt: TGTGCCAGTAGTATCGAGGGGGGGAGCTCCTACGAGCAGTACTTC
CDR3aa: CASSIEGGSSYEQYF

abundance: NA
v_gene: TRBV10-3
j_gene: TRBJ1-3
d_gene: NA
CDR3nt: TGTGCCATCCGATTCCCAGGGGAAATAGGAAACACCATATATTTT
CDR3aa: CAIRFPGEIGNTIYF

abundance: NA
v_gene: TRBV7-2
j_gene: TRBJ1-2
d_gene: NA
CDR3nt: TGTGCCAGCAGCCCTAGGGGGTATGGCTACACCTTC
CDR3aa: CASSPRGYGYTF

abundance: NA
v_gene: TRBV5-1
j_gene: TRBJ2-2
d_gene: TRBD2
CDR3nt: TGCGCCAGCAGCTTGGCGGGACTAGCGGGGGGGCTACACGGGGAGCTGTTTTTT
CDR3aa: CASSLAGLAGGLHGELFF

abundance: NA
v_gene: TRBV13
j_gene: TRBJ1-1
d_gene: NA
CDR3nt: TGTGCCAGCAGCCACGATGCGGGGGGCGCAGGGACTGAAGCTTTCTTT
CDR3aa: CASSHDAGGAGTEAFF

abundance: NA
v_gene: TRBV9
j_gene: TRBJ1-1
d_gene: NA
CDR3nt: TGTGCCAGCAGCCCTCAGGCGGGGGGCACTGAAGCTTTCTTT
CDR3aa: CASSPQAGGTEAFF

abundance: NA
v_gene: TRBV27
j_gene: TRBJ1-1
d_gene: TRBD1
CDR3nt: TGTGCCAGCAGCCCCGACAGGGATGAAGCTTTCTTT
CDR3aa: CASSPDRDEAFF

abundance: NA
v_gene: TRBV6-5
j_gene: TRBJ1-1
d_gene: NA
CDR3nt: TGTGCCAGCTTCCCGGGGGGGGGTCCCCGACAAGCTTTCTTT
CDR3aa: CASFPGGGPRQAFF

abundance: once
v_gene: TRBV19
j_gene: TRBJ1-2
d_gene: NA
CDR3nt: TGTGCCAGTAGTATAGATCCCGTAAGGGGAGGCTACACCTTC
CDR3aa: CASSIDPVRGGYTF

abundance: NA
v_gene: TRBV19
j_gene: TRBJ1-5
d_gene: NA
CDR3nt: TGTGCCAGTAGTTATGCCGCGACGTCAGTGTCGTACTATAGCAATCAGCCCCAGCATTTT
CDR3aa: CASSYAATSVSYYSNQPQHF

abundance: once
v_gene: TRBV30
j_gene: TRBJ2-7
d_gene: NA
CDR3nt: TGTGCCTGGAGTGAAGGTGGGGGCCAGCAGTACTTC
CDR3aa: CAWSEGGGQQYF

abundance: NA
v_gene: TRBV7-2
j_gene: TRBJ1-1
d_gene: NA
CDR3nt: TGTGCCAGCAGCTTACCAGGGTTGAACACTGAAGCTTTCTTT
CDR3aa: CASSLPGLNTEAFF

abundance: NA
v_gene: TRBV11-2
j_gene: TRBJ2-1
d_gene: TRBD2
CDR3nt: TGTGCCAGCAGCTTAGATGCCGGGAGGGACGAGCAGTTCTTC
CDR3aa: CASSLDAGRDEQFF

abundance: few
v_gene: TRBV4-2
j_gene: TRBJ2-2
d_gene: NA
CDR3nt: TGTGCCAGCAGCCGCGGACAGCTCACCGGGGAGCTGTTTTTT
CDR3aa: CASSRGQLTGELFF

abundance: NA
v_gene: TRBV7-2
j_gene: TRBJ1-4
d_gene: NA
CDR3nt: TGTGCCAGCAGCTTAGTTTCGGGACAACTTGAAAAACTGTTTTTT
CDR3aa: CASSLVSGQLEKLFF

abundance: few
v_gene: TRBV11-2
j_gene: TRBJ2-1
d_gene: NA
CDR3nt: TGTGCCAGCAGCTTTCGAGGTTCGTACAATGAGCAGTTCTTC
CDR3aa: CASSFRGSYNEQFF

abundance: NA
v_gene: TRBV2
j_gene: TRBJ2-1
d_gene: NA
CDR3nt: TGTGCCAGCAGCGTAGGAGTGAATGAGCAGTTCTTC
CDR3aa: CASSVGVNEQFF

abundance: few
v_gene: TRBV7-9
j_gene: TRBJ1-1
d_gene: NA
CDR3nt: TGTGCCAGCAGATCTATCACAGGGACTGAAGCTTTCTTT
CDR3aa: CASRSITGTEAFF

abundance: few
v_gene: TRBV6-6
j_gene: TRBJ2-1
d_gene: NA
CDR3nt: TGTGCCAGCAGTTACGACGAGCGGAGGTACAATGAGCAGTTCTTC
CDR3aa: CASSYDERRYNEQFF

abundance: NA
v_gene: TRBV7-9
j_gene: TRBJ2-1
d_gene: TRBD2
CDR3nt: TGTGCCAGCAGCCAAGGGACTAGCGGGGGGTTCTACAATGAGCAGTTCTTC
CDR3aa: CASSQGTSGGFYNEQFF

abundance: NA
v_gene: TRBV7-6
j_gene: TRBJ2-7
d_gene: TRBD1
CDR3nt: TGTGCCAGCAGTTTAGGGGACAGTCGCTACGAGCAGTACTTC
CDR3aa: CASSLGDSRYEQYF

abundance: NA
v_gene: TRBV6-5
j_gene: TRBJ1-5
d_gene: NA
CDR3nt: TGTGCCAGCAGAGCGTATAGCAATCAGCCCCAGCATTTT
CDR3aa: CASRAYSNQPQHF

abundance: NA
v_gene: TRBV6-5
j_gene: TRBJ1-5
d_gene: NA
CDR3nt: TGTGCCAGCAGTGTGGGCCGGGGAGGGTGGCCCCAGCATTTT
CDR3aa: CASSVGRGGWPQHF

abundance: NA
v_gene: TRBV5-5
j_gene: TRBJ1-2
d_gene: NA
CDR3nt: TGTGCCAGCAGCTCAGATGCCCTCTATGGCTACACCTTC
CDR3aa: CASSSDALYGYTF